This T cell receptor (beta chain) appears in the sequencing data of a study of shared clonotypes between healthy human individuals. Findings and limits, study-wide: A reduction in generation probabilities was seen for non-shared clonotypes relative to those shared by all four donors.

Within Nashville, Tennessee resided all donors, each a Caucasian adult. Turning to this clone: The antigen is undetermined. Other DNA variants within this sample encode the same CDR3.

The germline V gene encodes CDR1 SGHTA and CDR2 FQGNSA. Trimming stripped 2 bases from V and 4 bases from J, with 6 bases between. The length of the CDR3 is 13 residues. Sequencing was at deep level. The data were produced by immunoSEQ multiplex PCR, yet TCRdb's version contains in-frame clones alone and is incomplete. The sample comprises about 1.5 million clones, 95% to 97% of which are singletons, and approximately 1.1% rests with the top ten. This receptor was identified in a man between 25 and 39 years old in good health. The sequenced sample consisted of naive CD4+ T cells sorted from blood. Subset noted: CD45RA+ positively selected. The rearrangement joins TRBV7-2 to TRBJ1-5; D not certain. The CDR3 here is CASSLPGNQPQHF. The CDR3 DNA reads as TGTGCCAGCAGCTTACCGGGAAATCAGCCCCAGCATTTT. The variable domain in full, with the rest retrieved from reference TRBV7-2 and TRBJ1-5, is GAGVSQSPSNKVTEKGKDVELRCDPISGHTALYWYRQSLGQGLEFLIYFQGNSAPDKSGLPSDRFSAERTGGSVSTLTIQRTQQEDSAVYLCASSLPGNQPQHFGDGTRLSIL.